These 14 T cell receptor beta chains were sequenced from one sample in a study of graft-versus-host responses after intestinal transplantation. Here immunoSEQ multiplex PCR was the method, and the copy in TCRdb shows in-frame clones only, minus some. The table includes about 9,500 clones, roughly 90% detected once. The sequenced sample was PBMCs, obtained more than 230 days after intestinal transplant. Receptors originate from a human patient who received an intestinal transplant, so some T cells may come from the graft donor.

The V gene is TRBV6-6, the J gene TRBJ1-1; D gene ambiguous. V was shortened by 0 bases and J by 1 base, with 12 bases between the two germline ends. Germline V gene lookup returns CDR1 MNHNY and CDR2 SVGAGI (reference sequence). CDR3 length: 16 amino acids. The CDR3 reads CASSYSPGRPNTEAFF. DNA of the CDR3: TGTGCCAGCAGTTACTCCCCTGGACGGCCGAACACTGAAGCTTTCTTT.

This rearrangement joins TRBV5-1 to TRBJ2-1; 7 bases align to TRBD2. The V and J ends lost 0 bases and 8 bases, in that order; junction bases with no gene match: 14. The germline V gene has CDR1 SGHRS and CDR2 YFSETQ. The CDR3 spans 17 residues. Here the CDR3 DNA reads TGCGCCAGCAGCTTGGCCGGGGAGGGCCTCAGGATATATGAGCAGTTCTTC. This encodes CASSLAGEGLRIYEQFF.

This clone was detected once. V usage is TRBV4-1 and J usage is TRBJ2-2; D gene uncertain. This CDR3 has 14 residues. Per germline, CDR1 MGHRA and CDR2 YSYEKL. The germline V and J ends were trimmed by 3 bases and 4 bases, with 9 bases remaining between them. The CDR3 DNA reads as TGCGCCAGCAGCCATGTCCTACGCACCGGGGAGCTGTTTTTT. Residues: CASSHVLRTGELFF.

The V and J genes are TRBV11-2 and TRBJ2-7; the D is unclear. The CDR3 runs to 11 residues. The V end lost 1 base, the J end lost 2 bases, and 0 bases lay between the germline ends. CDR1 and CDR2 (germline): SGHAT, FQNNGV. CDR3 coding DNA: TGTGCCAGCAGCTTAGCCTACGAGCAGTACTTC. Translated, it gives CASSLAYEQYF.

The V call is TRBV15, the J call TRBJ2-5; D uncertain. Per germline, CDR1 LNHNV and CDR2 YYDKDF (reference sequence). The ends were cut back, 0 bases at V and 5 bases at J, with 10 bases in the middle. The CDR3 has 14 residues. This chain's CDR3 is CATSRDTSLETQYF. In DNA, the CDR3 is TGTGCCACCAGCAGAGATACTTCTTTGGAGACCCAGTACTTC.

The chain carries TRBV5-1 and TRBJ1-2, with 10 nucleotides matching TRBD1. This CDR3 comprises 12 residues. Germline V lookup: CDR1 SGHRS, CDR2 YFSETQ. Unmatched junction bases numbered 3, after V lost 2 bases and J lost 11 bases. The CDR3 coding sequence is TGCGCCAGCAGCTTTGACAGGGGGCTTTACACCTTC. Translating it yields CASSFDRGLYTF.

The gene calls are TRBV7-2 and TRBJ1-2, with 7 bases that match TRBD1. The V segment lost 1 base and the J segment 11 bases; nucleotides outside the gene matches: 1. This CDR3 contains 11 residues. Germline-derived CDR1 and CDR2 are SGHTA and FQGNSA. CDR3 in DNA: TGTGCCAGCAGCTTAGGGGACAGTTACACCTTC. Its protein is CASSLGDSYTF.

The rearrangement links TRBV6-5 to TRBJ2-5; 10 bases are a match to TRBD1. The germline V gene encodes CDR1 MNHEY and CDR2 SVGAGI. Trimming cost V 5 bases and J 2 bases; bases outside gene matches: 5. The CDR3 loop spans 15 amino acids. CDR3: CASSTTGGAQETQYF. Written as DNA, the CDR3 is TGTGCCAGCAGTACGACAGGGGGCGCACAAGAGACCCAGTACTTC.

V and J are TRBV6-5 and TRBJ1-3; TRBD1 matches at 11 bases. CDR1 and CDR2 from the germline V gene are MNHEY and SVGAGI. The CDR3 extends over 15 amino acids. V trimming: 8 bases; J trimming: 2 bases; junction bases outside the gene matches: 5. The CDR3 sequence is CASGQGAIPGNTIYF. The CDR3 DNA is TGTGCCAGCGGACAGGGGGCCATCCCTGGAAACACCATATATTTT.

This chain joins TRBV7-2 and TRBJ2-1; possibly TRBD2 for D (5 bases). The CDR3 length is 15 residues. The V gene's germline CDR1 is SGHTA and CDR2 FQGNSA. The V and J ends lost 3 bases and 5 bases respectively, with 14 bases between them. In nucleotides, the CDR3 is TGTGCCAGCAGCTTCCTAGGAGGTATCAACAATGAGCAGTTCTTC. It encodes CASSFLGGINNEQFF. The full variable domain, with the rest looked up from reference TRBV7-2 and TRBJ2-1, is GAGVSQSPSNKVTEKGKDVELRCDPISGHTALYWYRQSLGQGLEFLIYFQGNSAPDKSGLPSDRFSAERTGGSVSTLTIQRTQQEDSAVYLCASSFLGGINNEQFFGPGTRLTVL.

The chain is built from TRBV5-1 and TRBJ1-5; D might be TRBD1 (6 bases). V gave up 5 bases and J gave up 3 bases, with 15 bases separating them. This CDR3 has 15 residues. CDR1 and CDR2 (germline): SGHRS, YFSETQ. The CDR3 DNA follows: TGCGCCAGCAGAATCAGGGGAACTTTCAATCAGCCCCAGCATTTT. Encoded protein: CASRIRGTFNQPQHF. The variable domain in full, with the rest retrieved from reference TRBV5-1 and TRBJ1-5, is KAGVTQTPRYLIKTRGQQVTLSCSPISGHRSVSWYQQTPGQGLQFLFEYFSETQRNKGNFPGRFSGRQFSNSRSEMNVSTLELGDSALYLCASRIRGTFNQPQHFGDGTRLSIL.

This clone showed up just a few times. The chain couples TRBV11-2 to TRBJ2-3; TRBD2 aligns across 15 bases. The CDR3 totals 18 residues. Germline CDR1 reads SGHAT; CDR2 reads FQNNGV. V shed 1 base and J 0 bases; nucleotides not matched to a gene: 2. In nucleotides, the CDR3 is TGTGCCAGCAGCTTAGGGACTAGCGGGAGGGCTAGCACAGATACGCAGTATTTT. This sequence encodes CASSLGTSGRASTDTQYF.

The V call is TRBV2, the J call TRBJ2-1, with D hard to call. The germline gives CDR1 SNHLY, CDR2 FYNNEI. The CDR3 is 12 amino acids. V lost 7 bases and J 6 bases, leaving 10 bases between the germline ends. The CDR3 here is CASNVLGNEQFF. In nucleotides, the CDR3 is TGTGCCAGCAATGTTTTGGGCAATGAGCAGTTCTTC.

The rearrangement links TRBV19 to TRBJ2-1; 7 bases are shared with TRBD2. CDR1 LNHDA and CDR2 SQIVND come from the germline V gene (reference sequence). This CDR3 spans 16 amino acids. Unmatched junction bases numbered 6, after V lost 1 base and J lost 3 bases. For the CDR3, the DNA is TGTGCCAGTAGTATAGTGCGAGGGAGGGGCTACAATGAGCAGTTCTTC. Translation: CASSIVRGRGYNEQFF. The variable domain in full, completed from reference TRBV19 and TRBJ2-1, reads DGGITQSPKYLFRKEGQNVTLSCEQNLNHDAMYWYRQDPGQGLRLIYYSQIVNDFQKGDIAEGYSVSREKKESFPLTVTSAQKNPTAFYLCASSIVRGRGYNEQFFGPGTRLTVL.